Listed below are T cell receptor beta chains from one sample, sequenced in a study of human T cells and chemical hapten exposure. TCRdb reprocessed the RACE reads with MiXCR, giving one entry per CDR3 protein. This sample has roughly 120,000 distinct CDR3 sequences; about 9.4% occur once, and the top ten carry roughly 1.8%. Sequenced material: whole blood. The source of these receptors is a male donor in good health. Some clones in this sample may be carry-over from other donors' samples. The CDR3 runs from the conserved cysteine through the conserved F or W. D genes are given only for firm matches. Clone size is not always given. Where it is, it says once, few, many or a class for expanded clones.

clone size	V gene	D gene	J gene	CDR3 DNA	CDR3 protein
many	TRBV20-1	.	TRBJ2-1	TGCAGTGCTAGAGAGGGGGGGCCCTCCTACAATGAGCAGTTCTTC	CSAREGGPSYNEQFF
once	TRBV15	.	TRBJ2-1	TGTGCCACCAGCAGAGCGGCAGGCCTCTCCTACAATGAGCAGTTCTTC	CATSRAAGLSYNEQFF
few	TRBV12-5	TRBD2	TRBJ2-3	TGTGCTAGTGGTCCGAGCGGGGAAGGCACAGATACGCAGTATTTT	CASGPSGEGTDTQYF
.	TRBV25-1	TRBD1	TRBJ2-7	TGTGCCAGCAGTGAAGGGACAGGGGGATTCTACGAGCAGTACTTC	CASSEGTGGFYEQYF
few	TRBV11-2	.	TRBJ1-1	TGTGCCAGCAGCTTAGGATTCGCGCTCTTCCACGGCACTGAAGCTTTCTTT	CASSLGFALFHGTEAFF
few	TRBV29-1	.	TRBJ2-1	TGCAGCGTTGAAATTGGAGGGGAGGCGCGAGAGCAGTTCTTC	CSVEIGGEAREQFF
few	TRBV6-5	TRBD1	TRBJ1-4	TGTGCCAGCAGTTACAAGGGGACAGGGACGACTGCAACTAATGAAAAACTGTTTTTT	CASSYKGTGTTATNEKLFF
few	TRBV18	.	TRBJ2-5	TGTGCCAGCTCACCACCGGCCTACCAAGAGACCCAGTACTTC	CASSPPAYQETQYF
many	TRBV7-7	TRBD1	TRBJ2-2	TGTGCCAGCAGCTTATTACAGGGGGCCGGGAACACCGGGGAGCTGTTTTTT	CASSLLQGAGNTGELFF
.	TRBV6-5	TRBD1	TRBJ2-6	TGTGCCAGCAGGCGGGGGACAGGGGTCACTGGGGCCAACGTCCTGACTTTC	CASRRGTGVTGANVLTF
many	TRBV6-6	.	TRBJ2-2	TGTGCCAGCAGTTACGTAGAGGTCACCGGGGAGCTGTTTTTT	CASSYVEVTGELFF
many	TRBV6-5	.	TRBJ1-4	TGTGCCAGCAGTTACTCTGCGTGGGAAAAACTGTTTTTT	CASSYSAWEKLFF
.	TRBV5-5	.	TRBJ2-3	TGTGCCAGCGGTTTACTACGGGACACGAGGACAGATACGCAGTATTTT	CASGLLRDTRTDTQYF